This T cell receptor beta chain comes out of a study of T cell changes during pregnancy in multiple sclerosis (dated 2019 in TCRdb). Regarding the research as a whole: Changes in the T cell repertoire over the course of pregnancy were examined in this study in women with multiple sclerosis.

Library prep was done by the immunoSEQ multiplex PCR assay. The table comes from immuneACCESS by way of TCRdb, which keeps in-frame sequences with V and J called. Part of the clones is missing from these tables; in studies checked, under half for an unresolved V gene and the rest for unknown reasons. This sample holds tens of thousands of clones; 90% to 95% were observed only once. The ten most abundant clones make up roughly 0.4% of the sample. A distance of 10 bases separates the germline ends of V and J, which lose 7 bases and 0 bases respectively. The CDR3 numbers 14 residues from cysteine through phenylalanine. Only CDR3 DNA is held: 42 bases, read in frame from base 1. CDR1 SNHLY and CDR2 FYNNEI were looked up in the germline V gene. Of note for this clone: Its specific antigen is unknown. No base-level quality is on record; no much larger clone is a single base apart.

The sequence is built from TRBV2 and TRBJ1-3, with no confidently assigned D gene. The clonotype comes from a female donor with multiple sclerosis, enrolled in a pregnancy study. This specimen was CD4+ T cells from peripheral blood mononuclear cells, taken in the second trimester of pregnancy. The CDR3 here reads CASKSRGSGNTIYF. DNA sequence: TGTGCCAGCAAATCCCGGGGCTCTGGAAACACCATATATTTT.